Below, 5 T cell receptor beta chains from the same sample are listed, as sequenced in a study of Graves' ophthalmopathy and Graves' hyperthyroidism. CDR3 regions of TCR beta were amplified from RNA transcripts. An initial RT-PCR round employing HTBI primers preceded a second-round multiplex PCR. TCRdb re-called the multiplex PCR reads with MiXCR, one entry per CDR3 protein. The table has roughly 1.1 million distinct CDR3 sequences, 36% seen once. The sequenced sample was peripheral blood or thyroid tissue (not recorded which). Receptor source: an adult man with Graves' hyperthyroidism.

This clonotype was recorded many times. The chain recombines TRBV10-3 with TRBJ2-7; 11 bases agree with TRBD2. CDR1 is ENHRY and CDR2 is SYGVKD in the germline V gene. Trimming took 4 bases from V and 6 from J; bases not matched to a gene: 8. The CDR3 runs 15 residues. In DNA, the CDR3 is TGTGCCATCAGTGTCCCTAGCGGGAGGCGGGGCGAGCAGTACTTC. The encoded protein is CAISVPSGRRGEQYF.

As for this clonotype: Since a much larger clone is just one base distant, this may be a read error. CDR3 DNA sequence: TGCGCCAGCGGCTGGGGCCCAGGGAGAGAGACCCAGTACTTC. Translated, it gives CASGWGPGRETQYF. The chain links TRBV5-1 to TRBJ2-5; D possibly matches TRBD1 or TRBD2 (5 bases each). CDR1 is SGHRS and CDR2 is YFSETQ in the germline V gene. The V end was cut by 7 bases, the J end by 4 bases, with 17 bases between. The CDR3 is made up of 14 amino acids.

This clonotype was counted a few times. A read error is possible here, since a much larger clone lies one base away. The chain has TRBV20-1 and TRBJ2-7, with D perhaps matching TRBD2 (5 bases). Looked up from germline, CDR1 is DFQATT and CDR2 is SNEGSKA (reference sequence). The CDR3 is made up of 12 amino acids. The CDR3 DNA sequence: TGCAGTGCTAAGGGCGGGTCCTACGAGCAGTGCTTC. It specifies CSAKGGSYEQCF.

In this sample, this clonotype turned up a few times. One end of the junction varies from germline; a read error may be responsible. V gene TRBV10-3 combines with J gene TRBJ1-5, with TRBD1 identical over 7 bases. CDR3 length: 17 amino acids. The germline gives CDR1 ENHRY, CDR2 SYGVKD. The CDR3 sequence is CASSKRQGSFANQPQHF. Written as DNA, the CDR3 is TGTGCCAGCAGTAAGAGACAGGGTTCGTTTGCCAATCAGCCCCAGCATTTT.

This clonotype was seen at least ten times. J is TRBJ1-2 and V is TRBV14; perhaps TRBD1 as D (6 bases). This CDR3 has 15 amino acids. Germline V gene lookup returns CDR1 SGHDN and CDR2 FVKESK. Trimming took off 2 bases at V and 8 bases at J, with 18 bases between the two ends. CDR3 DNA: TGTGCCAGCAGCCAAACAGGGCCCGCCAGGAAGGGCTACACCTTC. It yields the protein CASSQTGPARKGYTF.